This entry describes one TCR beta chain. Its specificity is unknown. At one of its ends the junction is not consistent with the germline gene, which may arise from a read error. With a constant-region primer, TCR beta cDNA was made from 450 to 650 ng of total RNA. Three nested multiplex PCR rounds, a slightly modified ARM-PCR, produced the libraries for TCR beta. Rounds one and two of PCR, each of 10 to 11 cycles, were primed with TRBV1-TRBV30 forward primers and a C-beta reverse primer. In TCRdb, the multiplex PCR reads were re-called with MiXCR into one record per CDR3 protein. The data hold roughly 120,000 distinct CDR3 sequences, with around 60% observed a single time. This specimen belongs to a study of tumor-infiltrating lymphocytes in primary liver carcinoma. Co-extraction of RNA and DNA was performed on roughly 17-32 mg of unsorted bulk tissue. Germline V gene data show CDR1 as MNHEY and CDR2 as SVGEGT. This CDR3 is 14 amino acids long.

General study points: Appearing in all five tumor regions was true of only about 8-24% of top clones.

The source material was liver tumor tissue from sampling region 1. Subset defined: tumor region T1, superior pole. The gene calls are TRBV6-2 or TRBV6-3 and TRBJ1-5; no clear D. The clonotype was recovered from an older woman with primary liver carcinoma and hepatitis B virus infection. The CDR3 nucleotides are TGTGTCAGCAGTTACGGAGGTAGCAATCAGCCCCAGCATTTT. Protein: CVSSYGGSNQPQHF.